A single sample is the source of the 16 T cell receptor beta chains below, sequenced in a study of shared clonotypes between healthy human individuals. As defined, naive CD8 cells were CD45RO-negative and positively selected for CCR7, with terminally differentiated effector memory CD45RA+ cells excluded. The assay was immunoSEQ multiplex PCR, and TCRdb's table has in-frame clones only and misses some. The sample has millions of clones; about 95% are singletons. Sequencing input: naive CD8+ T cells sorted from blood. The receptors were gathered from a man aged 18 to 30 in good health.

V is TRBV2 and J is TRBJ2-1; perhaps TRBD2 as D (6 bases). CDR1 and CDR2 (germline): SNHLY, FYNNEI. The CDR3 is 11 amino acids. The V gene lost 3 bases and the J gene lost 14 bases, with 11 bases spanning the gap. CDR3 in DNA: TGTGCCAGCAGTGATTTGACTAGAGAGTTCTTC. It yields the protein CASSDLTREFF.

The rearrangement joins TRBV5-6 to TRBJ2-6; D is undetermined. CDR3 size: 18 residues. V gave up 4 bases and J gave up 2 bases, with 19 bases separating them. Germline values: CDR1 SGHDT, CDR2 YYEEEE. The CDR3 region has the DNA TGTGCCAGCAGCGTGGACGGTCTCATCCGAACTGGGGCCAACGTCCTGACTTTC. Translating it yields CASSVDGLIRTGANVLTF.

J is TRBJ1-1 and V is TRBV4-1; D is unclear. This CDR3 spans 13 amino acids. Trimming left V 4 bases short and J 4 bases short, with 10 bases between. Looked up from germline, CDR1 is MGHRA and CDR2 is YSYEKL. CDR3 coding DNA: TGCGCCAGCAGCCCCAAGACTGGCACTGAAGCTTTCTTT. Protein sequence: CASSPKTGTEAFF.

The CDR3 is CASRWTSGSYEQYF. For the CDR3, the DNA is TGCGCCAGCAGATGGACTAGCGGGAGCTACGAGCAGTACTTC. This chain links TRBV5-1 with TRBJ2-7; the match to TRBD2 covers 13 bases. V lost 5 bases, J lost 3 bases, and 2 bases stayed unmatched. The V gene's germline CDR1 is SGHRS and CDR2 YFSETQ. The CDR3 runs to 14 residues.

The chain recombines TRBV7-9 with TRBJ2-5; D remains ambiguous. The CDR3 is 15 amino acids. Germline CDR1 is SEHNR and CDR2 is FQNEAQ (reference sequence). With 2 bases removed from V and 4 bases from J, the gap between germline ends came to 14 bases. In nucleotides, the CDR3 is TGTGCCAGCAGCTTAATTGTAGGTCGATCAGAGACCCAGTACTTC. It translates to CASSLIVGRSETQYF. Full variable domain (remainder filled in from reference TRBV7-9 and TRBJ2-5): DTGVSQNPRHKITKRGQNVTFRCDPISEHNRLYWYRQTLGQGPEFLTYFQNEAQLEKSRLLSDRFSAERPKGSFSTLEIQRTEQGDSAMYLCASSLIVGRSETQYFGPGTRLLVL.

The rearrangement links TRBV4-3 to TRBJ2-4; the D gene is possibly TRBD2 (5 bases). Trimming left V 1 base short and J 3 bases short, with 7 bases between. This CDR3 is built from 14 residues. Germline assignment: CDR1 LGHNA and CDR2 YSLEER. The CDR3 region has the DNA TGCGCCAGCAGCCAAGTCGGGGTCAAAAACATTCAGTACTTC. Translated, it gives CASSQVGVKNIQYF.

This chain joins TRBV29-1 and TRBJ1-1, with D possibly TRBD1 on 5 matching bases. The germline gives CDR1 SQVTM, CDR2 ANQGSEA. Trimming took off 5 bases at V and 4 bases at J, with 11 bases between the two ends. The CDR3 loop spans 12 amino acids. CDR3 sequence reads: CSVLLGGTEAFF. The CDR3, as DNA: TGCAGCGTTTTGCTGGGGGGCACTGAAGCTTTCTTT.

The genes are TRBV27 and TRBJ2-7, with 12 bases that match TRBD1. There are 14 residues in the CDR3. The germline V gene encodes CDR1 MNHEY and CDR2 SMNVEV (reference sequence). V was clipped by 4 bases and J by 7 bases; unmatched bases: 5. This CDR3 is CASSSRDRGREQYF. The CDR3 DNA follows: TGTGCCAGCAGTTCCCGGGACAGGGGGCGGGAGCAGTACTTC.

The chain employs TRBV11-2 and TRBJ1-2; possibly TRBD1 for D (5 bases). Per the germline V gene, CDR1 is SGHAT and CDR2 is FQNNGV. The CDR3 is 15 amino acids. Trimming took off 5 bases at V and 1 base at J, with 14 bases between the two ends. The CDR3 coding sequence is TGTGCCAGCAGCCCGGCGGGACCGATTAACTATGGCTACACCTTC. Amino acids: CASSPAGPINYGYTF.

The rearrangement joins TRBV28 to TRBJ2-2, with D tentatively TRBD1 (6 bases). The CDR3 has 15 amino acids. Per germline, CDR1 MDHEN and CDR2 SYDVKM. V lost 5 bases, J lost 2 bases, and 12 bases lay in between. Written as DNA, the CDR3 is TGTGCCAGCAGTGAGGACAGTCTAAACACCGGGGAGCTGTTTTTT. Its translation is CASSEDSLNTGELFF.

The chain is built from TRBV6-5 and TRBJ2-1; the D gene is possibly TRBD1 (5 bases). Trimming took off 11 bases at V and 5 bases at J, with 13 bases between the two ends. Germline-derived CDR1 and CDR2 are MNHEY and SVGAGI. The CDR3 covers 12 residues. DNA of the CDR3: TGTGCCGCGAAGGGGATCCACAATGAGCAGTTCTTC. Protein: CAAKGIHNEQFF.

In regard to this clone: At one end, the junction sequence differs from germline, possibly due to a read error. The CDR3 DNA follows: TGTGCCAGCAGTTTGGATTACTCGAATTCACCCCTCCACTTT. It yields the protein CASSLDYSNSPLHF. The chain is built from TRBV5-4 and TRBJ1-6, with D hard to call. Germline lookup yields CDR1 SGHNT and CDR2 YYREEE (reference sequence). The CDR3 length is 14 residues.

This chain uses TRBV5-6 with TRBJ2-1; 7 nucleotides align to TRBD1. The CDR3 spans 14 residues. Looked up from germline, CDR1 is SGHDT and CDR2 is YYEEEE. The junction had 2 bases not matched to a gene; V was cut back by 1 base and J by 4 bases. CDR3 DNA: TGTGCCAGCAGCTTGTCAGGGGGTTACAATGAGCAGTTCTTC. Amino acids: CASSLSGGYNEQFF. The full variable domain, in which reference TRBV5-6 and TRBJ2-1 provide the parts outside the CDR3, is DAGVTQSPTHLIKTRGQQVTLRCSPKSGHDTVSWYQQALGQGPQFIFQYYEEEERQRGNFPDRFSGHQFPNYSSELNVNALLLGDSALYLCASSLSGGYNEQFFGPGTRLTVL.

Concerning this clone itself: The sample holds other DNA sequences that translate to the same CDR3. The chain combines TRBV6-1 with TRBJ2-7, with a possible D match to TRBD2 (6 bases). There are 14 residues in the CDR3. Trimming took 3 bases from V and 0 from J, leaving 9 bases between them. Germline-derived CDR1 and CDR2 are MNHNS and SASEGT. CDR3 sequence: CASSEAGSSYEQYF. CDR3 DNA sequence: TGTGCCAGCAGTGAGGCGGGGAGCTCCTACGAGCAGTACTTC.

The genes are TRBV4-3 and TRBJ1-2; 7 positions match TRBD1. This CDR3 is 16 amino acids long. Trimming cost V 4 bases and J 8 bases; bases outside gene matches: 16. The germline V gene has CDR1 LGHNA and CDR2 YSLEER. CDR3 in DNA: TGCGCCAGCAGCCCGGGCGCCTGGGACAGCGCCTGGGGCTACACCTTC. Translated, it gives CASSPGAWDSAWGYTF.

V is TRBV28 and J is TRBJ2-5; either TRBD1 or TRBD2 may fit D (5 bases each). The V and J ends lost 5 bases and 5 bases respectively, with 21 bases between them. CDR3 size: 16 residues. The germline V gene has CDR1 MDHEN and CDR2 SYDVKM. CDR3 region: CASSKGRGVVYETQYF. The CDR3 region has the DNA TGTGCCAGCAGTAAAGGCCGAGGGGTAGTTTACGAGACCCAGTACTTC.